The entry that follows covers one T cell receptor (beta chain) sequence. Its specificity is unknown. Naive CD8 populations comprised CD45RO-negative cells positively selected for CCR7, excluding terminally differentiated effector memory CD45RA+ cells. The data belong to a study of shared clonotypes between healthy human individuals. Study context: The donors, a couple of women and a few men, were aged 18 to 49. Notes on the study in general: Non-shared clonotypes showed lower generation probabilities than clonotypes common to all four donors.

This table comes from immunoSEQ multiplex PCR, and its TCRdb copy is limited to in-frame clones, with some not included. This repertoire shows about 750,000 clones, 80% to 95% found once; its top ten account for 24%. The CDR3 sequence is 16 residues long. The V segment lost 2 bases and the J segment 5 bases; nucleotides outside the gene matches: 10. The germline V gene has CDR1 SGHTA and CDR2 FQGNSA. The rearrangement joins TRBV7-2 to TRBJ2-3; TRBD2 matches at 7 bases. The sequenced sample consisted of naive CD8+ T cells sorted from blood. The clonotype was recovered from a man aged 25-45 years in good health. CDR3 in amino acids: CASSLIGGSEGDTQYF. The CDR3 nucleotides are TGTGCCAGCAGCTTAATCGGCGGGAGTGAGGGAGATACGCAGTATTTT.